The 25 T cell receptor beta chains below were found in one sample sequenced in a study of blood T cell repertoires in COVID-19. TCRdb keeps only in-frame clones here, not all; method: immunoSEQ multiplex PCR. Among some 120,000 clones listed, about 86% were seen once. The sequencing sample was made of peripheral blood. The source is a woman aged 45-65 years with acute or convalescent COVID-19.

The chain combines TRBV29-1 with TRBJ2-7; 10 nucleotides agree with TRBD1. The CDR3 sequence is 13 residues long. The trim removed 4 bases at V and 2 bases at J, leaving 2 bases unmatched. Germline lookup yields CDR1 SQVTM and CDR2 ANQGSEA. In DNA, the CDR3 is TGCAGCGTTGGGGACAGGGGCCCCTACGAGCAGTACTTC. This encodes CSVGDRGPYEQYF.

This clone was detected only once. This chain links TRBV12-3 or TRBV12-4 with TRBJ1-2, with unresolved D. This CDR3 comprises 13 residues. V gave up 4 bases and J gave up 1 base, with 7 bases separating them. CDR3 loop: CASSSTLNYGYTF. DNA of the CDR3: TGTGCCAGCAGTTCGACACTTAACTATGGCTACACCTTC.

J is TRBJ1-5 and V is TRBV9; tentative D call: TRBD1 (5 bases). Germline CDR1 and CDR2: SGDLS and YYNGEE. Trimming pared 2 bases from V and 6 bases from J, leaving 12 bases between. The length of the CDR3 is 14 residues. The DNA of the CDR3 is TGTGCCAGCAGCGTCGGGGACTCGGGTCAGCCCCAGCATTTT. Translation: CASSVGDSGQPQHF.

The chain combines TRBV27 with TRBJ1-2; D is unresolved. Trimming removed 2 bases from V and 5 bases from J, with 15 bases in between. The CDR3 is 15 amino acids. Per the germline V gene, CDR1 is MNHEY and CDR2 is SMNVEV (reference sequence). The CDR3 protein is CASSLRPGRGYGYTF. The CDR3 nucleotides are TGTGCCAGCAGTTTAAGGCCGGGCAGAGGGTATGGCTACACCTTC.

The J gene is TRBJ1-1, the V gene TRBV7-2; 7 bases are shared with TRBD1. CDR1 SGHTA and CDR2 FQGNSA come from the germline V gene. The CDR3 loop spans 15 amino acids. V was pared by 6 bases and J by 1 base, with 8 bases of the junction left unmatched. For the CDR3, the DNA is TGTGCCAGCAGTTACTCGGGGGACAGGAACACTGAAGCTTTCTTT. Protein product: CASSYSGDRNTEAFF.

The chain carries TRBV6-4 and TRBJ2-3; D gene unclear. CDR3 size: 15 residues. Trimming left V 3 bases short and J 1 base short, with 11 bases between. Germline assignment: CDR1 MRHNA and CDR2 SNTAGT. CDR3 in amino acids: CASSERGFGTDTQYF. Here the CDR3 DNA reads TGTGCCAGCAGTGAAAGAGGTTTCGGCACAGATACGCAGTATTTT.

The V call is TRBV10-1, the J call TRBJ2-1; 7 nucleotides match TRBD2. From germline, CDR1 is WNHNN and CDR2 SYGVQD (reference sequence). V dropped 8 bases and J dropped 4; count of bases not matched to a gene: 11. The CDR3 is 15 amino acids. CDR3 in DNA: TGCGCCAGCGACGAAGCGGGACTAACATACAATGAGCAGTTCTTC. Translated, it gives CASDEAGLTYNEQFF.

The rearrangement uses TRBV5-1 and TRBJ2-7; 8 bases map to TRBD1. Trimming cost V 3 bases and J 4 bases; bases outside gene matches: 12. The CDR3 length is 16 residues. In germline, CDR1 is SGHRS, CDR2 YFSETQ. CDR3 DNA: TGCGCCAGCAGCTCCCGACAGGGGAAGAGGGGATACGAGCAGTACTTC. It encodes CASSSRQGKRGYEQYF.

The chain uses TRBV10-2 and TRBJ2-3, with a tentative D call TRBD2 (7 bases). The germline V gene encodes CDR1 WSHSY and CDR2 SAAADI. The V gene lost 3 bases and the J gene lost 5 bases, with 9 bases spanning the gap. The CDR3 extends over 13 amino acids. CDR3 sequence: CASSERGGDTQYF. Here the CDR3 DNA reads TGCGCCAGCAGTGAAAGGGGGGGAGATACGCAGTATTTT.

This rearrangement joins TRBV4-1 to TRBJ2-4; 12 bases are shared with TRBD2. J was trimmed by 13 bases and V by 0 bases; bases with no gene match: 7. The CDR3 spans 15 residues. Germline V gives CDR1 MGHRA, CDR2 YSYEKL. CDR3 DNA: TGCGCCAGCAGCCAAGATCTCACTAGCGGGAGGTCCCAGTACTTC. Translating gives CASSQDLTSGRSQYF.

The chain couples TRBV6-5 to TRBJ2-5; TRBD1 aligns across 8 bases. CDR1 is MNHEY and CDR2 is SVGAGI in the germline V gene. The CDR3 length is 15 residues. The J segment lost 4 bases and the V segment lost 6 bases, leaving 10 bases of the junction unmatched. The CDR3 DNA sequence: TGTGCCAGCAGCCACAGGGGGGCCCTACCAGAGACCCAGTACTTC. This codes for CASSHRGALPETQYF.

This clone was seen only once. The V gene is TRBV7-2, the J gene TRBJ2-5; the D is unclear. The germline V gene encodes CDR1 SGHTA and CDR2 FQGNSA. The CDR3 is 15 residues long. Trimming cost V 1 base and J 1 base, with 10 bases left between them. CDR3 bases: TGTGCCAGCAGCTTAGAGTTGCAGGTCCAAGAGACCCAGTACTTC. Residues: CASSLELQVQETQYF.

This clone has just one count. This CDR3 is CATSETGRGQAFF. The CDR3 nucleotides are TGTGCCACCAGTGAGACCGGAAGGGGCCAAGCTTTCTTT. This rearrangement joins TRBV24-1 to TRBJ1-1; weak D call: TRBD1 (5 bases). V was cut by 4 bases and J by 9 bases, with 14 bases left in between. The CDR3 has 13 amino acids. Germline-derived CDR1 and CDR2 are KGHDR and SFDVKD.

This clone was detected a few times. The genes are TRBV5-5 and TRBJ2-7; D is possibly TRBD1 (6 bases). Germline V gives CDR1 SGHKS, CDR2 YYEKEE (reference sequence). V was pared by 0 bases and J by 6 bases, with 10 bases between. The CDR3 loop spans 13 amino acids. CDR3 amino acids: CASSLGTGTEQYF. The CDR3 DNA is TGTGCCAGCAGCTTGGGAACAGGGACCGAGCAGTACTTC.

The chain is built from TRBV5-1 and TRBJ2-2, with D tentatively TRBD2 (6 bases). The CDR3 is 14 residues long. V lost 4 bases and J 5 bases, leaving 12 bases between the germline ends. The germline V gene has CDR1 SGHRS and CDR2 YFSETQ. The CDR3 here is CASSHLSGTGELFF. The CDR3 bases are TGCGCCAGCAGCCATCTTAGCGGTACCGGGGAGCTGTTTTTT. Based on the CDR3 plus reference TRBV5-1 and TRBJ2-2, the full variable domain is KAGVTQTPRYLIKTRGQQVTLSCSPISGHRSVSWYQQTPGQGLQFLFEYFSETQRNKGNFPGRFSGRQFSNSRSEMNVSTLELGDSALYLCASSHLSGTGELFFGEGSRLTVL.

The rearrangement uses TRBV7-2 and TRBJ2-7; 8 nucleotides align to TRBD2. Germline V CDR1 and CDR2: SGHTA, FQGNSA. The CDR3 is 15 amino acids. The V and J ends lost 1 base and 4 bases, in that order; junction bases with no gene match: 6. CDR3 loop: CASSLDTSGGYEQYF. DNA of the CDR3: TGTGCCAGCAGCTTAGACACTAGCGGAGGTTACGAGCAGTACTTC. Filled out from reference TRBV7-2 and TRBJ2-7, the complete variable domain reads GAGVSQSPSNKVTEKGKDVELRCDPISGHTALYWYRQSLGQGLEFLIYFQGNSAPDKSGLPSDRFSAERTGGSVSTLTIQRTQQEDSAVYLCASSLDTSGGYEQYFGPGTRLTVT.

V is TRBV5-6 and J is TRBJ1-1; 7 bases agree with TRBD1. The CDR3 totals 15 residues. The germline V gene has CDR1 SGHDT and CDR2 YYEEEE. The V segment lost 4 bases and the J segment 1 base; nucleotides outside the gene matches: 7. Here the CDR3 DNA reads TGTGCCAGCAGCGGAAACAGGGGTACGAACACTGAAGCTTTCTTT. Encoded protein: CASSGNRGTNTEAFF.

The chain has TRBV21-1 and TRBJ2-4; TRBD1 is the table's D call and was not checked against the DNA. TRBV21-1 is annotated as a pseudogene. This CDR3 comprises 15 residues. CDR3 sequence: CASSRRDRAKNIQYF. Written as DNA, the CDR3 is TGTGCCAGCAGCAGGAGGGACAGAGCCAAAAACATTCAGTACTTC.

In its sample, this clone was seen a few times. This rearrangement joins TRBV7-9 to TRBJ2-5; 7 positions match TRBD2. Germline-derived CDR1 and CDR2 are SEHNR and FQNEAQ (reference sequence). V lost 5 bases and J lost 3; bases outside the gene matches: 6. The CDR3 loop spans 14 amino acids. CDR3: CASSEGLRKETQYF. The CDR3 region has the DNA TGTGCCAGCAGCGAGGGACTAAGAAAAGAGACCCAGTACTTC.

This chain joins TRBV18 and TRBJ2-1; the D is unclear. CDR3 length equals 16 residues. Trimming shortened V by 0 bases and J by 6 bases, and 15 bases separated the two germline ends. Germline V lookup: CDR1 KGHSH, CDR2 LQKENI. CDR3 region: CASSPPLRLSGNEQFF. The DNA for the CDR3 is TGTGCCAGCTCACCACCTTTGAGACTTAGTGGCAATGAGCAGTTCTTC.

This chain connects TRBV30 to TRBJ2-7; D may be TRBD1 (6 bases). Germline loops: CDR1 GTSNPN, CDR2 SVGIG (reference sequence). Between the trimmed V and J ends, which lost 3 bases and 2 bases, there was a span of 11 bases. The CDR3 runs 13 residues. The CDR3 coding sequence is TGTGCCTGGAGGGGGACATTCGCCTACGAGCAGTACTTC. It translates to CAWRGTFAYEQYF.

V and J are TRBV24-1 and TRBJ2-2; 7 bases line up with TRBD2. The germline gives CDR1 KGHDR, CDR2 SFDVKD. This CDR3 has 15 residues. J lost 6 bases, V lost 6 bases, and 9 bases had no gene match. The DNA of the CDR3 is TGTGCCACCAGTCCAGCAGGTAGCGGGTCCGGGGAGCTGTTTTTT. Its translation: CATSPAGSGSGELFF.

This chain connects TRBV4-3 to TRBJ2-1, with D possibly being TRBD2 (6 bases). Germline V gene lookup returns CDR1 LGHNA and CDR2 YSLEER. Trimming stripped 1 base from V and 4 bases from J, with 11 bases between. The CDR3 sequence is 15 residues long. The CDR3 spells CASSQVPGEYNEQFF. DNA of the CDR3: TGCGCCAGCAGCCAAGTACCGGGGGAGTACAATGAGCAGTTCTTC.

This clone showed up just a few times. This chain uses TRBV7-2 with TRBJ1-2; tentative D call: TRBD1 (6 bases). This CDR3 contains 15 residues. Germline CDR1 SGHTA, CDR2 FQGNSA. The germline V and J ends were trimmed by 1 base and 4 bases, with 13 bases remaining between them. CDR3 DNA: TGTGCCAGCAGCTTAGTAGAGGGGGTAGGCTATGGCTACACCTTC. Protein: CASSLVEGVGYGYTF.

In its sample, this clone was seen a few times. The chain has TRBV7-9 and TRBJ2-2; D gene unclear. CDR3 length equals 14 residues. Trimming left V 7 bases short and J 7 bases short, with 16 bases between. Per the germline V gene, CDR1 is SEHNR and CDR2 is FQNEAQ (reference sequence). The CDR3 spells CASTSDLSGGELFF. DNA of the CDR3: TGTGCCAGCACCTCAGATCTCTCGGGCGGGGAGCTGTTTTTT.